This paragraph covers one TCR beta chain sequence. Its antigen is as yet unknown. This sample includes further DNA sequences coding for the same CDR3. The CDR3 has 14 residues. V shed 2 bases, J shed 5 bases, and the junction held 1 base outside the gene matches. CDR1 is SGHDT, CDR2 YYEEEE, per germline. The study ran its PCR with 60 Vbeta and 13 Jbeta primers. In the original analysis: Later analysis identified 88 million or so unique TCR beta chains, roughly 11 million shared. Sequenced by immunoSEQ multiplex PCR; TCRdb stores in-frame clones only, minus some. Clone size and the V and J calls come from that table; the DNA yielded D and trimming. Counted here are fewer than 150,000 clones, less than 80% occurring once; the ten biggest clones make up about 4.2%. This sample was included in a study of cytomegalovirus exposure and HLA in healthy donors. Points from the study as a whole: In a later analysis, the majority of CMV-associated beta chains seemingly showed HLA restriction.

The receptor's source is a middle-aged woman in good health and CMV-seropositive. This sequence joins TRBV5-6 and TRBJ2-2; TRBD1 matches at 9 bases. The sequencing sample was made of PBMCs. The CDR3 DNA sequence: TGTGCCAGCAGCTTTGGGACAGGGACCGGGGAGCTGTTTTTT. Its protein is CASSFGTGTGELFF.